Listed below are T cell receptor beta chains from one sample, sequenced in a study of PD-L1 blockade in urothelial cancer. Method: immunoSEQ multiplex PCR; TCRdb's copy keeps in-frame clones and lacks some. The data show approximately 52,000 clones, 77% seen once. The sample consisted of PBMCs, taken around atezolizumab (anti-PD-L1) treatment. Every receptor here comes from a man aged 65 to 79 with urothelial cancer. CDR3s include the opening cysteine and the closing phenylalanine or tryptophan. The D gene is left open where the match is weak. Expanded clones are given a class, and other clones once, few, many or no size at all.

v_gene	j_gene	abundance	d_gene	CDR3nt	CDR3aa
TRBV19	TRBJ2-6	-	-	TGTGCCAGTAGTCGGAGGGTCGTGAGTTCTGGGGCCAACGTCCTGACTTTC	CASSRRVVSSGANVLTF
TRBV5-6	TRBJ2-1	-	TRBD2	TGTGCCAGCAGCTTGACTAGCGCATATGAGCAGTTCTTC	CASSLTSAYEQFF
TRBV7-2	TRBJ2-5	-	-	TGTGCCAGCAGCTTAGATTTGGGGAGTCAAGAGACCCAGTACTTC	CASSLDLGSQETQYF
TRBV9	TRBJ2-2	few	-	TGTGCCAGCAGCGCTCAGGGGAACACCGGGGAGCTGTTTTTT	CASSAQGNTGELFF
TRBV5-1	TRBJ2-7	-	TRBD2	TGCGCCAGCAGCTTGGTTTCTGGCGGGGGGACCGAGCAGTACTTC	CASSLVSGGGTEQYF
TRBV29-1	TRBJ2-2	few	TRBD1	TGCAGCGGGACTGGCCAGACAGGGGGTACGGACGGGGAGCTGTTTTTT	CSGTGQTGGTDGELFF
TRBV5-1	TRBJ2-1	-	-	TGCGCCAGCAGCGAAGAGGGCCCACACAATGAGCAGTTCTTC	CASSEEGPHNEQFF
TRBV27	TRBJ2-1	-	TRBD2	TGTGCCAGCAGAATGACTAGCGGAACACGACAGTTCTTC	CASRMTSGTRQFF
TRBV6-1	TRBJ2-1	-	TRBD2	TGTGCCAGCAGTGAATCGACTAGCGGGGGGGCTAGGCAGTTCTTC	CASSESTSGGARQFF
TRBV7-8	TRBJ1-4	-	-	TGTGCCAGCAGCTCGACAGGACGGGTTAATGAAAAACTGTTTTTT	CASSSTGRVNEKLFF
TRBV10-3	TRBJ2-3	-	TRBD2	TGTGCCATCAGGAGCGGGGGAGGCACAGATACGCAGTATTTT	CAIRSGGGTDTQYF
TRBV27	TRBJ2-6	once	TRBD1	TGTGCCAGCACCCCGGGACAGGGGGCGGTTGGGGCCAACGTCCTGACTTTC	CASTPGQGAVGANVLTF
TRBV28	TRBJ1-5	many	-	TGTGCCAGCAGTTTACTTAATCAGCCCCAGCATTTT	CASSLLNQPQHF
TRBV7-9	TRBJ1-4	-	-	TGTGCCAGCAGTTCCATACGAGAGGGATCTGAAAAACTGTTTTTT	CASSSIREGSEKLFF
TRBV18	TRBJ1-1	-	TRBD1	TGTGCCAGCTCACCCGTCGGACAGGGCACTGAAGCTTTCTTT	CASSPVGQGTEAFF
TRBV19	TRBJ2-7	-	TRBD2	TGTGCCAGTAGTATCAGACTAGCGCCTTCCTACGAGCAGTACTTC	CASSIRLAPSYEQYF
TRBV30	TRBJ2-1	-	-	TGTGCCTGGAGTCGGGGAGGGGGAATCTACAATGAGCAGTTCTTC	CAWSRGGGIYNEQFF
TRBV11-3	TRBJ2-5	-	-	TGTGCCAGCAGCTCTCCTTGGGGAGAAGAGACCCAGTACTTC	CASSSPWGEETQYF
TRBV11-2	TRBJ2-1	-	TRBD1	TGTGCCAGCAGCTTATACCCCGGACAGGGGATCGGTGAGCAGTTCTTC	CASSLYPGQGIGEQFF
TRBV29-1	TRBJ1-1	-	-	TGCAGCGTTGCGAGGAGGGTGAACACTGAAGCTTTCTTT	CSVARRVNTEAFF
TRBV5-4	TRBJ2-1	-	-	TGTGCCAGCAGCTTGCCCAGGGGACACAATGAGCAGTTCTTC	CASSLPRGHNEQFF
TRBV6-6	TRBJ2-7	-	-	TGTGCCAGCAGATCCTCTAACCTTCAACTTTACGAGCAGTACTTC	CASRSSNLQLYEQYF
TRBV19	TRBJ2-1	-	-	TGTGCCAGTAGCCGTGGTTTGGGGCGCTCCTACAATGAGCAGTTCTTC	CASSRGLGRSYNEQFF
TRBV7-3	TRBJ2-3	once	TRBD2	TGTGCCAGCAGCTTAGCGGGGGGGCCTAGTACGCAGTATTTT	CASSLAGGPSTQYF
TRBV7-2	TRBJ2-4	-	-	TGTGCCAGCAGCTCAGGTCTCCAAAACATTCAGTACTTC	CASSSGLQNIQYF